The present entry profiles one TCR beta chain with its context. Its antigen is unidentified. This specimen belongs to a study of OX40 agonist ivuxolimab in advanced cancers. Notes on the study in general: At 0.1 to 3.0 mg/kg, clonal expansion of CD4+ and CD8+ blood T cells had occurred by week 6. Averaging showed that CD8+ T cells had more expanded clones than CD4+ did. It was also the case that some nonresponders had low normalized T-cell clonal expansion.

Profiling relied on immunoSEQ multiplex PCR, and the TCRdb table lists in-frame clones only, not all of them. Of some 80,000 clones in the sample, about nine tenths were seen once. The CDR3 runs 16 residues. The ends lost 0 bases at V and 4 bases at J; junction bases unmatched: 5. Per germline, CDR1 SGHRS and CDR2 YFSETQ. V and J are TRBV5-1 and TRBJ2-3, with TRBD2 matching 10 bases. The TCR was taken from an adult with an advanced solid tumor such as melanoma, head and neck, liver or kidney cancer. The material was CD4+ or CD8+ T cells sorted from blood, obtained in a trial of the OX40 agonist ivuxolimab. The CDR3 nucleotides read TGCGCCAGCAGCTTGGCCCCTAGCGGGGGCGCAGATACGCAGTATTTT. This translates into CASSLAPSGGADTQYF.